This passage covers 12 T cell receptor beta chains from one sample sequenced in a study of CD4 T cells in relation to SARS-CoV-2 and coronaviruses. CD4+ T cells from unexposed donors were obtained before the COVID-19 pandemic (2011-2018). Some clones are missing from TCRdb's copy, which holds only in-frame ones; the method was immunoSEQ multiplex PCR. The data hold around 65,000 clones, with around 87% observed a single time. The sample taken for sequencing was memory CD4+ T cells from PBMCs. Every receptor here comes from a human donor in good health.

The genes are TRBV19 and TRBJ1-4; D may be TRBD1 (6 bases). This CDR3 spans 14 amino acids. Germline V CDR1 and CDR2: LNHDA, SQIVND (reference sequence). V was shortened by 5 bases and J by 8 bases, with 15 bases between the two germline ends. The CDR3 sequence: CASSYGGLGEKLFF. Written as DNA, the CDR3 is TGTGCCAGTAGTTACGGGGGCCTAGGCGAAAAACTGTTTTTT.

J is TRBJ1-4 and V is TRBV10-3, with 7 nucleotides matching TRBD1. Germline V CDR1 and CDR2: ENHRY, SYGVKD. The CDR3 is 17 residues long. Trimming removed 0 bases from V and 4 bases from J; junction bases left unmatched: 8. The CDR3 here is CAISESAGQVYNEKLFF. The CDR3 DNA follows: TGTGCCATCAGTGAGTCGGCTGGACAGGTGTATAATGAAAAACTGTTTTTT.

This chain links TRBV7-6 with TRBJ2-3, with TRBD2 identical over 9 bases. Germline V CDR1 and CDR2: SGHVS, FNYEAQ. The CDR3 consists of 17 residues. V gave up 3 bases and J gave up 4 bases; unmatched junction bases: 11. CDR3 bases: TGTGCCAGCAGCTTCATGGCGGGAGGGCCTGTCGCAGATACGCAGTATTTT. Translating gives CASSFMAGGPVADTQYF.

The chain couples TRBV7-9 to TRBJ2-5; TRBD1 aligns across 7 bases. The germline V gene has CDR1 SEHNR and CDR2 FQNEAQ (reference sequence). This CDR3 has 17 residues. Losses at the gene ends were 1 base for V and 5 bases for J; bases not matched to a gene: 13. CDR3 nucleotide sequence: TGTGCCAGCAGCTTAGAAGAGTGGCAGGGGGATAGCGAGACCCAGTACTTC. This translates into CASSLEEWQGDSETQYF.

This clone has a single count. V usage is TRBV15 and J usage is TRBJ1-6, with TRBD1 matching over 7 bases. The ends lost 0 bases at V and 9 bases at J; junction bases unmatched: 11. CDR3 size: 17 residues. In germline, CDR1 is LNHNV, CDR2 YYDKDF (reference sequence). This CDR3 reads CATSREDGGPGGSPLHF. CDR3 in DNA: TGTGCCACCAGCAGAGAAGATGGGGGGCCAGGGGGTTCACCCCTCCACTTT. Using reference TRBV15 and TRBJ1-6 for the parts outside the CDR3, the full variable domain is DAMVIQNPRYQVTQFGKPVTLSCSQTLNHNVMYWYQQKSSQAPKLLFHYYDKDFNNEADTPDNFQSRRPNTSFCFLDIRSPGLGDTAMYLCATSREDGGPGGSPLHFGNGTRLTVT.

The chain couples TRBV19 to TRBJ2-2; a weak D match, TRBD2 (6 bases). This CDR3 has 16 amino acids. V lost 7 bases and J lost 1, with 16 bases in between. Per the germline V gene, CDR1 is LNHDA and CDR2 is SQIVND (reference sequence). CDR3 protein: CASNTRSGLNTGELFF. For the CDR3, the DNA is TGTGCCAGTAACACCCGATCGGGACTGAACACCGGGGAGCTGTTTTTT.

The chain carries TRBV5-1 and TRBJ2-1; the D is unclear. Per the germline V gene, CDR1 is SGHRS and CDR2 is YFSETQ. Trimming left V 0 bases short and J 11 bases short, with 12 bases between. The CDR3 has 13 residues. DNA of the CDR3: TGCGCCAGCAGCTTGGAGGACCGGTCTAAGCAGTTCTTC. Translation: CASSLEDRSKQFF.

The chain uses TRBV19 and TRBJ2-6; 7 bases agree with TRBD1. The CDR3 totals 16 residues. V was pared by 5 bases and J by 2 bases, with 6 bases of the junction left unmatched. Germline-derived CDR1 and CDR2 are LNHDA and SQIVND (reference sequence). The CDR3 DNA follows: TGTGCCAGTAGTCCGACAGGGTCAACTGGGGCCAACGTCCTGACTTTC. It is translated as CASSPTGSTGANVLTF.

This chain links TRBV7-6 with TRBJ2-1; 7 nucleotides match TRBD2. J lost 2 bases, V lost 5 bases, and 15 bases had no gene match. Germline V lookup: CDR1 SGHVS, CDR2 FNYEAQ. This CDR3 spans 18 amino acids. The CDR3 region has the DNA TGTGCCAGCAGCCCGAGACCAGCGGGGCCAAATACCTACAATGAGCAGTTCTTC. Encoded protein: CASSPRPAGPNTYNEQFF. The whole variable domain, remainder taken from reference TRBV7-6 and TRBJ2-1, is GAGVSQSPRYKVTKRGQDVALRCDPISGHVSLYWYRQALGQGPEFLTYFNYEAQQDKSGLPNDRFSAERPEGSISTLTIQRTEQRDSAMYRCASSPRPAGPNTYNEQFFGPGTRLTVL.

The CDR3 region is CASRLAGEAYEQYF. The DNA for the CDR3 is TGTGCCAGCAGGCTAGCGGGGGAGGCCTACGAGCAGTACTTC. The chain links TRBV6-5 to TRBJ2-7, with 10 positions matching TRBD2. V gave up 6 bases and J gave up 2 bases; unmatched junction bases: 4. The germline CDR1 and CDR2 sequences are MNHEY and SVGAGI. CDR3 length: 14 amino acids.

The rearrangement uses TRBV2 and TRBJ1-4; D remains ambiguous. This CDR3 comprises 15 residues. Per the germline V gene, CDR1 is SNHLY and CDR2 is FYNNEI. V lost 7 bases and J 0 bases, leaving 12 bases between the germline ends. CDR3 sequence reads: CASTEEGATNEKLFF. The CDR3 coding sequence is TGTGCCAGCACCGAGGAGGGAGCAACTAATGAAAAACTGTTTTTT.

This chain joins TRBV10-3 and TRBJ2-7; D uncertain. Trimming pared 4 bases from V and 0 bases from J, leaving 7 bases between. The CDR3 length is 13 residues. Germline V CDR1 and CDR2: ENHRY, SYGVKD. In DNA, the CDR3 is TGTGCCATCAGTGGATACAGCTCCTACGAGCAGTACTTC. Protein: CAISGYSSYEQYF.